Listed below are T cell receptor beta chains from one sample, sequenced in a study of cytomegalovirus exposure and HLA in healthy donors. Repertoires were generated with immunoSEQ multiplex PCR, while TCRdb's copy carries only in-frame clones and drops some. The sample consists of 130,000 or so clones, approximately 72% of them appearing once. Sequenced sample: PBMCs. These receptors all come from a woman aged 60 to 75 in good health and CMV-seronegative. Each CDR3 is given with its conserved first and last residue. The D gene is left open where the match is weak. Clone size, where shown, is once, few, many, or a class for clones that have expanded.

cdr3_length j_call clone_size d_call v_call cdr3_nt cdr3_aa
19 TRBJ2-1 - TRBD1 TRBV10-3 TGTGCCATCAGTATCAATTCAGGGGGAAGAGGTGGTGGCGGCAATGAGCAGTTCTTC CAISINSGGRGGGGNEQFF
14 TRBJ2-7 - - TRBV2 TGTGCCAGCAGGCCTGGGGCAGGGTTGTACGAGCAGTACTTC CASRPGAGLYEQYF
13 TRBJ1-5 - - TRBV28 TGTGCCAGCAGTCCCTCAGGGGTTCAGCCCCAGCATTTT CASSPSGVQPQHF
15 TRBJ2-1 - TRBD2 TRBV28 TGTGCCAGCAGCCGCGGACTAGCGGGAGGGGTTGAGCAGTTCTTC CASSRGLAGGVEQFF
19 TRBJ2-7 - TRBD2 TRBV28 TGTGCCAGCAGTCAACAAGGACTAGCGGGACGATATAGCTCCTACGAGCAGTACTTC CASSQQGLAGRYSSYEQYF
15 TRBJ2-7 few - TRBV18 TGTGCCAGCTCACCCTCCGCGGGCCAGGCCAACGAGCAGTACTTC CASSPSAGQANEQYF
13 TRBJ2-7 - - TRBV7-2 TGTGCCAGCAGCAATATCGGGGTATACGAGCAGTACTTC CASSNIGVYEQYF
17 TRBJ1-1 - - TRBV7-2 TGTGCCAGCAGCGACTCCGGGACAAGAATCCGGAACACTGAAGCTTTCTTT CASSDSGTRIRNTEAFF
19 TRBJ2-6 - TRBD2 TRBV27 TGTGCCAGCAGTTTTGATCGGGAGGGCCCCCTCTCTGGGGCCAACGTCCTGACTTTC CASSFDREGPLSGANVLTF
13 TRBJ2-5 once - TRBV27 TGTGCCAGCAGTTTTACAGGCCAAGAGACCCAGTACTTC CASSFTGQETQYF
14 TRBJ2-2 - - TRBV7-6 TGTGCCAGCAGAAACAGCGGCGACACCGGGGAGCTGTTTTTT CASRNSGDTGELFF
13 TRBJ1-1 - - TRBV5-1 TGCGCCAGCAGCTTCCGGGTTCCCACTGAAGCTTTCTTT CASSFRVPTEAFF
15 TRBJ2-7 - TRBD2 TRBV7-2 TGTGCCAGCAGCTTAGGTAGCGGGATCACCTACGAGCAGTACTTC CASSLGSGITYEQYF
12 TRBJ2-1 - - TRBV28 TGTGCCAGCAGTTTATTGGGGCGTGAGCAGTTCTTC CASSLLGREQFF
15 TRBJ1-2 - TRBD1 TRBV7-2 TGTGCCAGCAGCCCCGTGGGACAGATTAACTATGGCTACACCTTC CASSPVGQINYGYTF
11 TRBJ2-5 - - TRBV20-1 TGCAGTGCGGGTCCAGGGGAGACCCAGTACTTC CSAGPGETQYF
15 TRBJ1-2 - TRBD1 TRBV19 TGTGCCAGTGGTAAGGGACAGGGATGGAGTTATGACTACACCTTC CASGKGQGWSYDYTF
15 TRBJ2-3 - - TRBV5-4 TGTGCCAGCAGCCCCGGGACTTTCCCTTTAGATACGCAGTATTTT CASSPGTFPLDTQYF
15 TRBJ2-5 - TRBD2 TRBV19 TGTGCCAGTAGTAGCGGGACTAGCGGGAAGCAGACCCAGTACTTC CASSSGTSGKQTQYF
15 TRBJ1-4 - TRBD1 TRBV7-9 TGTGCCAGCAGGGCCGACAGGGGGCTAGTCGAAAAACTGTTTTTT CASRADRGLVEKLFF
16 TRBJ2-7 - TRBD1 TRBV5-1 TGCGCCAGCAGCTTGGCCCTACAGGGGGCTGGATACGAGCAGTACTTC CASSLALQGAGYEQYF
15 TRBJ2-2 - TRBD1 TRBV7-7 TGTGCTAGCAGCTCTCGGACACAGGGGACCGGGGAGCTGTTTTTT CASSSRTQGTGELFF
13 TRBJ1-2 few - TRBV9 TGTGCCAGCAGCGTAGGGCGGGACTATGGCTACACCTTC CASSVGRDYGYTF
16 TRBJ2-5 few - TRBV7-2 TGTGCCAGCAGCCGAGTTAGGGGGAACAACCAAGAGACCCAGTACTTC CASSRVRGNNQETQYF